This T cell receptor beta chain was observed in a study of blood T cell repertoires in COVID-19. Study details: The United States, Italy and Spain provided the acute and convalescent COVID-19 samples.

Measured with immunoSEQ multiplex PCR; TCRdb has only the in-frame clones, and not every one. The profile shows some 140,000 clones, roughly 90% of them singletons. V gave up 0 bases and J gave up 4 bases, with 19 bases separating them. Germline V gives CDR1 SGHNT, CDR2 YYREEE (reference sequence). This CDR3 region has 17 residues. The sample comprised peripheral blood. This chain uses TRBV5-4 with TRBJ1-2, with D possibly being TRBD1 (5 bases). The TCR originated in a man aged 50 to 59 with active or convalescent COVID-19. The chain's CDR3 is CASSLANKQATGYGYTF. Here the CDR3 DNA reads TGTGCCAGCAGCTTGGCCAATAAACAGGCGACGGGCTATGGCTACACCTTC.